These 2 T cell receptor beta chains came from one sample sequenced in a study of blood T cells in healthy people across ages. Sample-barcoded 5' priming and a J-beta primer mix drove a second PCR of roughly 6 to 12 cycles. TCRdb re-called the 5' RACE reads with MiXCR, one entry per CDR3 protein. The sample holds approximately 1,100,000 distinct CDR3 sequences, over 35% seen once. The source material was blood. These receptors were obtained from a woman in her fifties or sixties in good health.

The CDR3 is CASSLGLGSGVDEQYF. The CDR3 DNA reads TGTGCCAGCAGCTTGGGGCTTGGTTCAGGGGTGGACGAGCAGTACTTC. The chain couples TRBV5-6 to TRBJ2-4; TRBD1 might be the D (6 bases). The J call may be wrong; the DNA end is better matched by TRBJ2-7. The germline V gene has CDR1 SGHDT and CDR2 YYEEEE. CDR3 size: 16 residues.

The chain carries TRBV5-1 and TRBJ2-3; 9 nucleotides match TRBD1. V gave up 4 bases and J gave up 1 base; unmatched junction bases: 7. The CDR3 has 16 residues. Germline V gene data show CDR1 as SGHRS and CDR2 as YFSETQ. The CDR3 DNA follows: TGCGCCAGCAGCGAGGGACAGGGAGGTCGCACAGATACGCAGTATTTT. Encoded protein: CASSEGQGGRTDTQYF.